Sequencing of this T cell receptor (beta chain) was carried out in a study of blood T cell repertoires in COVID-19 (TCRdb year 2020). Background for the entire study: Collaborator samples came from the United States, Italy and Spain and covered acute and convalescent phases of COVID-19. Subjects who had been exposed to COVID-19, were actively infected with it, or had recovered from it provided the deeply sampled blood TCRbeta repertoires that made up the dataset. The prospective study material was composed of cDNA or gDNA derived from T cells, B-cell-depleted T cells, or PBMCs. Where available, HLA class I and class II types were taken from metadata supplied by the sample provider and were not determined by assay-based typing. The repertoires were released in a freely available public database intended as a resource for research on the immune response to SARS-CoV-2. Samples came from the ongoing ImmuneRACE study (first 160 participants) plus 1,254 subjects from 6 global collaborators. A de-identified subject ID, COVID-19 status, age in years and sex were almost always included in the sample metadata.

The immunoSEQ Assay, a bias-controlled multiplex PCR, was used to amplify TCRbeta CDR3 regions from genomic DNA. For the original study's pipeline: The number of nucleated cells in each sample was estimated from the amplification of reference gene primers within the assay. To quantify the absolute abundance of each unique TCRbeta CDR3 rearrangement, sequence reads were collapsed and filtered. For each sample, productive Simpson clonality was calculated as the square root of Simpson's diversity index over productive rearrangements. This immuneACCESS table, as held by TCRdb, lists in-frame sequences with V and J called but not all clones. Of the missing ones, under half trace to an unresolved V gene in checked studies; the others have no known cause. V and J calls and clone size come straight from that table; D and trimming were deduced from the DNA. The sample records about 150,000 clones, around four fifths of which are singletons. The ten top clones hold around 19% of the sample.

V drops 6 bases and J drops 6 bases, leaving 15 bases in between. CDR3 length: 14 amino acids, cysteine to phenylalanine. The entry retains the CDR3 DNA only, 42 bases that are in frame from base 1. In the germline V gene, CDR1 corresponds to MNHEY and CDR2 to SVGAGI. Broad study findings and their caveats: The amount of clinical and demographic metadata varied by source and participant and was provided uncurated.

A second Seattle source provided samples from volunteer blood donors who had recovered from COVID-19. The collaborating institutions used their own protocols to collect whole blood in K2EDTA tubes. For TCRbeta analysis, collaborators shipped samples as frozen whole blood, isolated PBMCs, or DNA extracted from either of those sample types. Comments on this clone: The antigen it recognizes is unknown. No base qualities exist here, and no much larger clone lies one base off it.

This chain is built from TRBV6-5 and TRBJ1-5; D gene: possibly TRBD1, on 5 matching bases. The receptor's source is a woman aged 70-85 years who had recovered from COVID-19. Material for sequencing was peripheral blood. The bases are TGTGCCAGCAGCCGCCTATCCGGGGGTCAGCCCCAGCATTTT. This encodes CASSRLSGGQPQHF.